This T cell receptor beta chain comes out of a study of blood T cell repertoires in COVID-19 (dated by TCRdb to about 2020). Turning to the overall study: Collaborator samples came from the United States, Italy and Spain and covered acute and convalescent phases of COVID-19. The prospective study material was composed of cDNA or gDNA derived from T cells, B-cell-depleted T cells, or PBMCs. Subjects who had been exposed to COVID-19, were actively infected with it, or had recovered from it provided the deeply sampled blood TCRbeta repertoires that made up the dataset. The repertoires were released in a freely available public database meant as a resource for research on the immune response to SARS-CoV-2. The samples were drawn from two sources: the first 160 participants of the ongoing ImmuneRACE study, and 1,200 or so subjects contributed by 6 global collaborators. The sample metadata nearly always contained a de-identified subject ID, COVID-19 status, age in years and sex. Where HLA class I and class II types were available, the types were taken from metadata supplied by the sample provider, not from assay-based typing. The paper's findings and limits, for the study overall: The quantity of clinical and demographic metadata differed by source and by participant and was supplied without curation.

As for this clone: No cognate antigen has been identified for it. One end of the junction is discordant with germline, which a read error may explain.

Each collaborating institution followed its own protocols to collect whole blood in K2EDTA tubes. For TCRbeta analysis, collaborator samples were shipped as frozen whole blood, as isolated PBMCs, or as DNA extracted from either sample type. TCRbeta CDR3 regions were amplified from genomic DNA by means of the immunoSEQ Assay, a bias-controlled multiplex PCR. Under the source paper's analysis protocol: Nucleated cell counts per sample were estimated from amplification of reference gene primers within the assay. Sequence reads were collapsed and filtered to measure the absolute abundance of every unique TCRbeta CDR3 rearrangement. For each sample, productive Simpson clonality was calculated by taking the square root of Simpson's diversity index across productive rearrangements. TCRdb obtained this table from immuneACCESS and retained in-frame rearrangements with V and J assigned. These tables miss some clones; where compared with another copy, unresolved V genes account for less than half of the shortfall, and the remainder is unexplained. For V, J and clone size, that table is used; D and trimming come from the DNA. The sample data list about 120,000 clones, and 65% to 90% of these were observed just once. Together, the top ten hold approximately 11% of the sample.

This TCR came from a man of 80 years or more with acute or convalescent COVID-19. Sequencing input: peripheral blood.

This receptor carries the CDR3 CSSYSGNTIYF. The DNA sequence is given as TGTTCGTCCTACTCTGGAAACACCATATATTTT. The V and J genes are TRBV20-1 and TRBJ1-3, with the D gene not confidently named. The germline V gene (reference sequence) gives CDR1 as DFQATT and CDR2 as SNEGSKA. The CDR3 runs 11 amino acids, cysteine and phenylalanine included. Left in the record is the CDR3 DNA by itself, 33 bases read in frame from the first base.